These 12 T cell receptor beta chains were all obtained from the same sample, sequenced in a study of blood T cell repertoires in COVID-19. Clones were read by immunoSEQ multiplex PCR, and TCRdb kept only the in-frame ones, dropping some. The table shows tens of thousands of clones, with around 80% occurring only once. Sequencing used peripheral blood. The receptors were gathered from an elderly woman with active or convalescent COVID-19.

V and J are TRBV3-1 (or the pseudogene TRBV3-2) and TRBJ2-2; D is possibly TRBD1 (6 bases). CDR1 and CDR2 (germline): LGHDT, YNNKEL (reference sequence). The ends were cut back, 3 bases at V and 7 bases at J, with 12 bases in the middle. CDR3 length: 14 residues. The chain's CDR3 is CASSQGALGGELFF. The CDR3 nucleotides read TGTGCCAGCAGCCAGGGGGCGCTGGGCGGGGAGCTGTTTTTT.

J is TRBJ2-1 and V is TRBV19; 11 bases align to TRBD2. The germline CDR1 and CDR2 sequences are LNHDA and SQIVND (reference sequence). The CDR3 extends over 14 amino acids. The J segment lost 8 bases and the V segment lost 8 bases, leaving 8 bases of the junction unmatched. In DNA, the CDR3 is TGTGCCAGTGGTAGCGGGAGGGCGAGGGATGAGCAGTTCTTC. The encoded protein is CASGSGRARDEQFF.

V gene TRBV19 combines with J gene TRBJ1-1; D perhaps matches TRBD1 (5 bases). This CDR3 is 16 amino acids long. In germline, CDR1 is LNHDA, CDR2 SQIVND (reference sequence). V lost 4 bases to trimming and J lost 3 bases, with 18 bases between them. This CDR3 reads CASSTPRQLGDTEAFF. The DNA of the CDR3 is TGTGCCAGTAGTACCCCCCGACAGTTAGGGGACACTGAAGCTTTCTTT.

The V gene is TRBV5-4, the J gene TRBJ2-1; maybe TRBD1 (5 bases). The germline V and J ends were trimmed by 4 bases and 7 bases, with 15 bases remaining between them. Germline V gene lookup returns CDR1 SGHNT and CDR2 YYREEE (reference sequence). CDR3 length equals 14 residues. CDR3 coding DNA: TGTGCCAGCAGCCCTGTAGGGGTTCGTAATGAGCAGTTCTTC. The encoded protein is CASSPVGVRNEQFF.

The rearrangement uses TRBV19 and TRBJ1-6; 10 bases are a match to TRBD1. The germline gives CDR1 LNHDA, CDR2 SQIVND (reference sequence). The CDR3 loop spans 14 amino acids. The ends lost 6 bases at V and 12 bases at J; junction bases unmatched: 8. CDR3 nucleotide sequence: TGTGCCAGTAGAACCGGGACAGGGGATTTACCCCTCCACTTT. Its translation is CASRTGTGDLPLHF.

V and J are TRBV18 and TRBJ2-3, with 7 bases identical to TRBD1. The CDR3 runs 15 residues. Germline lookup yields CDR1 KGHSH and CDR2 LQKENI. V shed 5 bases and J 5 bases; nucleotides not matched to a gene: 10. The DNA of the CDR3 is TGTGCCAGCTCATCTCAGACAGGGACGGTAGATACGCAGTATTTT. It specifies CASSSQTGTVDTQYF. Variable domain in full (rest from reference TRBV18 and TRBJ2-3): NAGVMQNPRHLVRRRGQEARLRCSPMKGHSHVYWYRQLPEEGLKFMVYLQKENIIDESGMPKERFSAEFPKEGPSILRIQQVVRGDSAAYFCASSSQTGTVDTQYFGPGTRLTVL.

In its sample, this clone was seen a few times. This sequence joins TRBV29-1 and TRBJ2-7, with D perhaps matching TRBD2 (5 bases). V lost 5 bases, J lost 6 bases, and 11 bases lay in between. The length of the CDR3 is 11 residues. The germline gives CDR1 SQVTM, CDR2 ANQGSEA. The CDR3 loop reads CSVRRTGEQYF. In DNA, the CDR3 is TGCAGCGTTCGGAGGACCGGCGAGCAGTACTTC.

This chain uses TRBV5-1 with TRBJ2-3; 10 nucleotides agree with TRBD2. The J segment lost 2 bases and the V segment lost 2 bases, leaving 5 bases of the junction unmatched. This CDR3 is 16 amino acids long. Germline CDR1 and CDR2: SGHRS and YFSETQ. The CDR3 coding sequence is TGCGCCAGCAGCTTACCTCTAGCGGGGGTCACAGATACGCAGTATTTT. Protein sequence: CASSLPLAGVTDTQYF.

The rearrangement uses TRBV7-3 and TRBJ2-3; maybe TRBD2 (6 bases). The germline V and J ends were trimmed by 5 bases and 2 bases, with 14 bases remaining between them. The CDR3 consists of 15 residues. Germline-derived CDR1 and CDR2 are SGHTA and FQGTGA. The CDR3 nucleotides read TGTGCCAGCAGCCCTCGTGGGGGGTTCACAGATACGCAGTATTTT. This encodes CASSPRGGFTDTQYF.

This clone was counted a few times. This chain uses TRBV2 with TRBJ2-7; the D gene is possibly TRBD2 (6 bases). Germline V gene data show CDR1 as SNHLY and CDR2 as FYNNEI. The ends were cut back, 5 bases at V and 5 bases at J, with 13 bases in the middle. The CDR3 totals 13 residues. In DNA form, the CDR3 reads TGTGCCAGCAGTCGGGACTCGGGGGACGAGCAGTACTTC. Translated, it gives CASSRDSGDEQYF.

V usage is TRBV5-6 and J usage is TRBJ2-3, with 8 bases aligning to TRBD2. Germline V gene data show CDR1 as SGHDT and CDR2 as YYEEEE. Trimming took 4 bases from V and 2 from J; bases not matched to a gene: 9. The CDR3 sequence is 16 residues long. This CDR3 reads CASSGERGYYTDTQYF. The CDR3 nucleotides are TGTGCCAGCAGCGGGGAGCGGGGGTACTACACAGATACGCAGTATTTT.

The chain links TRBV5-4 to TRBJ2-1; D call uncertain. Per germline, CDR1 SGHNT and CDR2 YYREEE (reference sequence). This CDR3 is built from 12 residues. V gave up 0 bases and J gave up 9 bases, with 7 bases separating them. CDR3 DNA sequence: TGTGCCAGCAGCTTGGGAGGTGCTGAGCAGTTCTTC. It codes for CASSLGGAEQFF.